The clone carrying this T cell receptor beta chain was found a few times. Its antigen remains unknown. A much larger clone lies a single base off, so this may be a read error. One entry per CDR3 protein, called by TCRdb with MiXCR from the 5' RACE reads. Of around 570,000 distinct CDR3 sequences in the sample, 7.5% to 10% were seen once. This sample was included in a study of identical twins. Findings and caveats of the study: Fewer insertions marked abundant cord blood beta clonotypes; young adult naive trended weakly, memory not at all. Sharing of beta out-of-frame sequences by twins showed a weaker excess.

CDR1 and CDR2 (germline): MNHEY, SMNVEV (reference sequence). The CDR3 covers 12 residues. These data were likewise used in another study, on yellow fever vaccine responses in identical twins.

The sample taken for sequencing was PBMCs. This chain joins TRBV27 and TRBJ1-5, with unresolved D. The TCR comes from a young woman in good health. Here the CDR3 reads CASSNPNHPQHF. The CDR3, as DNA: TGTGCCAGCAGTAACCCCAATCACCCCCAGCATTTT.